Each of the 13 T cell receptor beta chains below was sequenced from the same sample in a study of lymphopenia after photon versus proton radiotherapy. Using immunoSEQ multiplex PCR, the repertoire was profiled, and TCRdb retains in-frame clones only, with some absent. Here the sample spans about 30,000 clones, roughly 90% being singletons. The sample here was peripheral blood, taken from a patient treated with photon-based radiotherapy. The receptors here all came from a woman between 50 and 59 years old with pancreatic cancer.

J is TRBJ2-1 and V is TRBV5-1; TRBD1 aligns across 8 bases. V lost 2 bases to trimming and J lost 2 bases; unmatched junction nucleotides: 6. The CDR3 runs to 16 residues. CDR1 is SGHRS, CDR2 YFSETQ, per germline. For the CDR3, the DNA is TGCGCCAGCAGCTTAGGACAGGGAATTACCTACAATGAGCAGTTCTTC. Translating it yields CASSLGQGITYNEQFF.

The chain employs TRBV25-1 and TRBJ1-4, with D maybe TRBD1 (5 bases). Trimming left V 10 bases short and J 11 bases short, with 20 bases between. This CDR3 is built from 13 residues. Germline loops: CDR1 MGHDK, CDR2 SYGVNS. The chain's CDR3 is CATKGPASEKLFF. CDR3 DNA sequence: TGTGCCACCAAGGGACCGGCTTCCGAGAAACTGTTTTTT.

This clone was observed a single time. The J gene is TRBJ2-7, the V gene TRBV29-1; 9 bases line up with TRBD1. The CDR3 is made up of 13 amino acids. Germline loops: CDR1 SQVTM, CDR2 ANQGSEA. The ends lost 5 bases at V and 0 bases at J; junction bases unmatched: 2. CDR3: CSVTGGASYEQYF. The CDR3 DNA sequence: TGCAGCGTTACAGGGGGCGCCTCCTACGAGCAGTACTTC.

V and J are TRBV29-1 and TRBJ1-2; the D gene is possibly TRBD1 (5 bases). Trimming left V 6 bases short and J 0 bases short, with 17 bases between. CDR3 length: 15 amino acids. Germline-derived CDR1 and CDR2 are SQVTM and ANQGSEA. The CDR3 region has the DNA TGCAGCGTCGAATCCGGGGGACCCACTAACTATGGCTACACCTTC. This codes for CSVESGGPTNYGYTF.

The gene calls are TRBV2 and TRBJ2-4, with D possibly matching TRBD1 (6 bases). The CDR3 has 14 residues. Trimming took off 3 bases at V and 8 bases at J, with 14 bases between the two ends. Germline CDR1 is SNHLY and CDR2 is FYNNEI. The CDR3 loop reads CASSDYRVLDIQYF. In nucleotides, the CDR3 is TGTGCCAGCAGTGACTACAGGGTCTTGGACATTCAGTACTTC.

This clone was counted a single time. The rearrangement joins TRBV29-1 to TRBJ2-5; 8 bases are a match to TRBD1. Germline CDR1 SQVTM, CDR2 ANQGSEA. The CDR3 contains 16 residues. Losses at the gene ends were 2 bases for V and 5 bases for J; bases not matched to a gene: 13. CDR3 DNA sequence: TGCAGCGTTGAACATAGGGACAGGAGTGTCGGGGAGACCCAGTACTTC. This sequence encodes CSVEHRDRSVGETQYF.

The J gene is TRBJ1-1, the V gene TRBV5-1; D not resolved. CDR1 is SGHRS, CDR2 YFSETQ, per germline. This CDR3 spans 12 amino acids. Trimming removed 5 bases from V and 6 bases from J, with 11 bases in between. The CDR3 protein is CASRRDQAEAFF. The CDR3 DNA is TGCGCCAGCAGACGGGATCAAGCTGAAGCTTTCTTT.

The chain uses TRBV9 and TRBJ2-2, with D hard to call. The germline V gene encodes CDR1 SGDLS and CDR2 YYNGEE. The CDR3 has 15 residues. Trimming took 3 bases from V and 0 from J, leaving 9 bases between them. The CDR3 is CASSGRQANTGELFF. DNA of the CDR3: TGTGCCAGCAGCGGGCGACAAGCGAACACCGGGGAGCTGTTTTTT.

CDR3 in amino acids: CASSLEIQNEKLFF. CDR3 sequence (DNA): TGTGCCAGCAGCTTAGAAATCCAGAATGAAAAACTGTTTTTT. This chain connects TRBV11-2 to TRBJ1-4; D call uncertain. The CDR3 runs 14 residues. V dropped 0 bases and J dropped 5 bases, with 7 bases sitting between them. Germline CDR1 and CDR2: SGHAT and FQNNGV.

J is TRBJ2-2 and V is TRBV2; no firm D call. The CDR3 consists of 14 residues. The V and J ends lost 3 bases and 6 bases respectively, with 11 bases between them. Germline loops: CDR1 SNHLY, CDR2 FYNNEI. Written as DNA, the CDR3 is TGTGCCAGCAGTGATATGCCTCCCCCCGGGGAGCTGTTTTTT. Its translation is CASSDMPPPGELFF.

V and J are TRBV15 and TRBJ2-5; no firm D call. CDR1 is LNHNV, CDR2 YYDKDF, per germline (reference sequence). V lost 3 bases and J 4 bases, leaving 21 bases between the germline ends. There are 17 residues in the CDR3. CDR3 DNA: TGTGCCACCAGCAGCGACTCTCAAGGCTGGTCGGGAGAGACCCAGTACTTC. Translated, it gives CATSSDSQGWSGETQYF.

In its sample, this clone was seen a few times. V and J are TRBV11-2 and TRBJ2-7, with no clear D. This CDR3 is built from 13 residues. V lost 4 bases, J lost 1 base, and 8 bases lay in between. Germline loops: CDR1 SGHAT, CDR2 FQNNGV. Written as DNA, the CDR3 is TGTGCCAGCAGCTCCCGTGGGTCCTACGAGCAGTACTTC. Encoded protein: CASSSRGSYEQYF.

The CDR3 DNA follows: TGTGCCTGGAGGACGGACAGGGGTGGCACTGAAGCTTTCTTT. Translating it yields CAWRTDRGGTEAFF. The chain is built from TRBV30 and TRBJ1-1, with TRBD1 identical over 9 bases. Looked up from germline, CDR1 is GTSNPN and CDR2 is SVGIG (reference sequence). The CDR3 consists of 14 residues. V lost 3 bases, J lost 4 bases, and 6 bases stayed unmatched. The full variable domain, rest sourced from reference TRBV30 and TRBJ1-1, is SQTIHQWPATLVQPVGSPLSLECTVEGTSNPNLYWYRQAAGRGLQLLFYSVGIGQISSEVPQNLSASRPQDRQFILSSKKLLLSDSGFYLCAWRTDRGGTEAFFGQGTRLTVV.